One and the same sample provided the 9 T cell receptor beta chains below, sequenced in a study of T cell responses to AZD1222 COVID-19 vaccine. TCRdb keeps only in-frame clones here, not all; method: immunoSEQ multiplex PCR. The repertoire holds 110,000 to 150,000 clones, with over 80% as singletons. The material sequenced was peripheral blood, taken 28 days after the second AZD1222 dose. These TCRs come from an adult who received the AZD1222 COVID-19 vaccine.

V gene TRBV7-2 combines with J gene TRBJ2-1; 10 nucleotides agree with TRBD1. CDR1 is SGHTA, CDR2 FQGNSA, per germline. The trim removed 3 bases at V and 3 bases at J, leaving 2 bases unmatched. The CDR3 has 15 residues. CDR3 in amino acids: CASSLDRGNYNEQFF. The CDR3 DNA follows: TGTGCCAGCAGCTTGGACAGGGGGAACTACAATGAGCAGTTCTTC.

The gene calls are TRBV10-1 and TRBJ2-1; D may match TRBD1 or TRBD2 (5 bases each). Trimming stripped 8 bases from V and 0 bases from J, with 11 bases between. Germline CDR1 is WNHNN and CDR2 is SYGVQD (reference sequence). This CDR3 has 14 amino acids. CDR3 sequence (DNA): TGCGCCAGCGGGGGAAGAAGCTCCTACAATGAGCAGTTCTTC. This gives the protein CASGGRSSYNEQFF.

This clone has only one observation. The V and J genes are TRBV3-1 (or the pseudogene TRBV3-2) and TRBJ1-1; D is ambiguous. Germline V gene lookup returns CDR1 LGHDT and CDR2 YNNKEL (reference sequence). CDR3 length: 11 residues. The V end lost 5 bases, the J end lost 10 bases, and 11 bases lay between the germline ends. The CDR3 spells CASSCGGVAFF. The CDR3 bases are TGTGCCAGCAGCTGCGGCGGGGTAGCTTTCTTT.

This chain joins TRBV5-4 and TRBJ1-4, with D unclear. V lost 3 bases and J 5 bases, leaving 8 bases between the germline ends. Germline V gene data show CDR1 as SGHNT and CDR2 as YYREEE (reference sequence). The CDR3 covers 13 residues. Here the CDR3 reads CASSSQENEKLFF. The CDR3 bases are TGTGCCAGCAGCTCCCAGGAGAATGAAAAACTGTTTTTT.

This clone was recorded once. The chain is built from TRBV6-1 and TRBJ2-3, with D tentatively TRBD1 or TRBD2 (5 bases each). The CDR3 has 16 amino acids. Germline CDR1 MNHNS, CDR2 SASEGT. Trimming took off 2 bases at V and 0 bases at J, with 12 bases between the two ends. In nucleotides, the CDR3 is TGTGCCAGCAGTGAAAGGCCCGGGGCGAGCACAGATACGCAGTATTTT. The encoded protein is CASSERPGASTDTQYF.

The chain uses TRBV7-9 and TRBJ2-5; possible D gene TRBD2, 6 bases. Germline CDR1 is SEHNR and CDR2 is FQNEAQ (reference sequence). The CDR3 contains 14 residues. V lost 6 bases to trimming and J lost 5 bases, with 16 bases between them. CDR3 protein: CASRPILAWETQYF. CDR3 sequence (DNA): TGTGCCAGCAGACCAATTCTAGCGTGGGAGACCCAGTACTTC.

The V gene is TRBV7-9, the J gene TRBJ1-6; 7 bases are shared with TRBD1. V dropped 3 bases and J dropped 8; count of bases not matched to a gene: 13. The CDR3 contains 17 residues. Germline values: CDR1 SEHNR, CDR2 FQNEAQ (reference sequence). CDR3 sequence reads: CASSLDRLQGRDSPLHF. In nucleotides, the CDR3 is TGTGCCAGCAGCTTGGACCGCCTACAGGGGAGGGATTCACCCCTCCACTTT.

The CDR3 DNA is TGTGCCAGCAGTTCAAGGCTTGGAGCTTTCTTT. This codes for CASSSRLGAFF. The chain couples TRBV28 to TRBJ1-1, with D unresolved. With 4 bases removed from V and 10 bases from J, the gap between germline ends came to 10 bases. This CDR3 contains 11 residues. CDR1 MDHEN and CDR2 SYDVKM come from the germline V gene. Together with reference TRBV28 and TRBJ1-1, the CDR3 gives the full variable domain: DVKVTQSSRYLVKRTGEKVFLECVQDMDHENMFWYRQDPGLGLRLIYFSYDVKMKEKGDIPEGYSVSREKKERFSLILESASTNQTSMYLCASSSRLGAFFGQGTRLTVV.

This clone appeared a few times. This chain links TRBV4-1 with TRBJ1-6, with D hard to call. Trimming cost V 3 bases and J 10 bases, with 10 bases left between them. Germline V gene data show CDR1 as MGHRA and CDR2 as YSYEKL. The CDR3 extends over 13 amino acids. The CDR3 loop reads CASSQGEWSPLHF. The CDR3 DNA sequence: TGCGCCAGCAGCCAGGGAGAATGGTCACCCCTCCACTTT.